These T cell receptor beta chains were read from a single sample in a study of cytomegalovirus exposure and HLA in healthy donors. The assay was immunoSEQ multiplex PCR, and TCRdb's table has in-frame clones only and misses some. The table has tens of thousands of clones, 65% to 85% seen once; the top ten hold approximately 5%. Sequenced: PBMCs. The receptor set was obtained from a man aged 60-69 years in good health and CMV-seropositive. Both conserved end residues are part of each CDR3. D genes are given only for firm matches. Clone size appears in some rows only: once, few, many, or a class for an expanded clone.

size,D,J,V,CDR3,DNA
once,TRBD1,TRBJ2-5,TRBV7-9,CASTDQGVETQYF,TGTGCCAGCACCGATCAGGGGGTGGAGACCCAGTACTTC
NA,TRBD1,TRBJ2-7,TRBV10-2,CASSLGQFKYEQYF,TGCGCCAGCAGTTTGGGACAGTTCAAATACGAGCAGTACTTC
NA,NA,TRBJ1-1,TRBV2,CASSEAGRGPHKAFF,TGTGCCAGCAGTGAAGCTGGCAGGGGCCCTCATAAAGCTTTCTTT
NA,TRBD2,TRBJ2-3,TRBV19,CASSIDGGGLTDTQYF,TGTGCCAGTAGTATAGACGGGGGGGGATTAACAGATACGCAGTATTTT
NA,NA,TRBJ1-1,TRBV19,CASSITGAMNTEAFF,TGTGCCAGTAGTATAACAGGAGCCATGAACACTGAAGCTTTCTTT
NA,NA,TRBJ1-1,TRBV6-1,CASFQGGGPIEAFF,TGTGCCAGCTTTCAGGGAGGGGGGCCTATTGAAGCTTTCTTT
NA,NA,TRBJ1-4,TRBV6-1,CATLPGGGNEKLFF,TGTGCCACCCTTCCCGGGGGGGGTAATGAAAAACTGTTTTTT
NA,NA,TRBJ2-1,TRBV7-9,CASSLKRLGGEEQFF,TGTGCCAGCAGCTTAAAGAGACTAGGGGGGGAAGAGCAGTTCTTC
once,TRBD1,TRBJ1-5,TRBV7-2,CASSSGQGQGPQHF,TGTGCCAGCAGCTCCGGACAGGGTCAAGGGCCCCAGCATTTT
NA,TRBD1,TRBJ1-1,TRBV2,CASSLTGQGNTEAFF,TGTGCCAGCAGTCTAACGGGACAGGGGAACACTGAAGCTTTCTTT
few,TRBD1,TRBJ2-2,TRBV5-5,CASSSDGQGTGELFF,TGTGCCAGCAGCTCGGATGGACAGGGCACCGGGGAGCTGTTTTTT
NA,TRBD2,TRBJ2-3,TRBV4-3,CASSQGALAGADTQYF,TGCGCCAGCAGCCAGGGGGCACTAGCGGGGGCCGATACGCAGTATTTT
few,NA,TRBJ2-1,TRBV19,CASSRQASYNEQFF,TGTGCCAGTAGCAGACAGGCCTCCTACAATGAGCAGTTCTTC
NA,NA,TRBJ2-3,TRBV4-1,CASSQGPPGATTDTQYF,TGCGCCAGCAGCCAAGGGCCGCCAGGGGCCACCACAGATACGCAGTATTTT
NA,TRBD1,TRBJ1-5,TRBV6-6,CASSSGQGVRNQPQHF,TGTGCCAGCAGTTCGGGACAGGGGGTCCGCAATCAGCCCCAGCATTTT
NA,NA,TRBJ1-3,TRBV4-1,CASSHGGGASSGNTIYF,TGCGCCAGCAGCCACGGTGGGGGCGCTAGCTCTGGAAACACCATATATTTT
NA,NA,TRBJ1-2,TRBV27,CASSLSRYGYTF,TGTGCCAGCAGTTTATCTAGATATGGCTACACCTTC
NA,TRBD1,TRBJ2-4,TRBV11-2,CASSPWDRGDKNIQYF,TGTGCCAGCAGCCCCTGGGACAGGGGTGACAAAAACATTCAGTACTTC
NA,TRBD1,TRBJ1-1,TRBV25-1,CASSDADRGRGTEAFF,TGTGCCAGCAGTGACGCCGACAGGGGCCGGGGCACTGAAGCTTTCTTT
NA,NA,TRBJ2-5,TRBV7-9,CASSARRGGGPSFETQYF,TGTGCCAGCAGCGCTAGGAGAGGCGGCGGGCCGTCGTTCGAGACCCAGTACTTC
NA,NA,TRBJ1-2,TRBV10-3,CAISEGPDGGYGYTF,TGTGCCATCAGTGAGGGTCCTGACGGCGGCTATGGCTACACCTTC
NA,TRBD2,TRBJ2-3,TRBV11-3,CASSLGPSSGLSTDTQYF,TGTGCCAGCAGCTTAGGCCCTTCTAGCGGACTTAGCACAGATACGCAGTATTTT
few,TRBD1,TRBJ2-3,TRBV15,CATSRDFGQGNTDTQYF,TGTGCCACCAGCAGAGATTTCGGACAGGGTAACACAGATACGCAGTATTTT
NA,NA,TRBJ1-5,TRBV19,CASGGTGNQPQHF,TGTGCCAGTGGGGGGACGGGTAATCAGCCCCAGCATTTT
NA,NA,TRBJ1-5,TRBV18,CASSPTGLRGNQPQHF,TGTGCCAGCTCACCTACAGGGCTGAGGGGCAATCAGCCCCAGCATTTT
NA,NA,TRBJ1-4,TRBV30,CAWGSGSKDEKLFF,TGTGCCTGGGGTTCGGGATCTAAGGATGAAAAACTGTTTTTT
NA,NA,TRBJ2-5,TRBV5-1,CASSANQETQYF,TGCGCCAGCAGTGCTAACCAAGAGACCCAGTACTTC
NA,NA,TRBJ2-3,TRBV13,CASSLTGGGPDTQYF,TGTGCCAGCAGCCTCACCGGGGGAGGCCCGGATACGCAGTATTTT
NA,NA,TRBJ1-1,TRBV7-9,CASSLVLNTEAFF,TGTGCCAGCAGCTTAGTCTTGAACACTGAAGCTTTCTTT
NA,NA,TRBJ2-1,TRBV10-3,CAISERAEPPHNEQFF,TGTGCCATCAGTGAGCGAGCGGAGCCCCCCCACAATGAGCAGTTCTTC
NA,NA,TRBJ1-1,TRBV30,CAWSHGGLIRTEAFF,TGTGCCTGGAGTCATGGGGGCTTGATAAGAACTGAAGCTTTCTTT
NA,TRBD1,TRBJ1-1,TRBV7-6,CASSPRTGPNTEAFF,TGTGCCAGCAGCCCTAGGACAGGACCGAACACTGAAGCTTTCTTT
once,NA,TRBJ1-2,TRBV4-3,CASSPAAGGARQGYTF,TGCGCCAGCAGCCCCGCGGCGGGGGGCGCGCGTCAGGGCTACACCTTC
NA,TRBD1,TRBJ2-7,TRBV6-4,CASSDRDREESYYEQYF,TGTGCCAGCAGTGACAGGGACAGGGAAGAGAGTTACTACGAGCAGTACTTC
NA,TRBD1,TRBJ1-2,TRBV7-9,CASSLEGASYGYTF,TGTGCCAGCAGCTTAGAGGGGGCCAGCTATGGCTACACCTTC
NA,TRBD2,TRBJ2-3,TRBV9,CASSVHRGGTDTQYF,TGTGCCAGCAGCGTCCACCGGGGGGGCACAGATACGCAGTATTTT
few,NA,TRBJ1-1,TRBV15,CATSRLLGMNTEAFF,TGTGCCACCAGCAGACTACTAGGTATGAACACTGAAGCTTTCTTT
NA,NA,TRBJ2-1,TRBV30,CAWSQFRGFAEQFF,TGTGCCTGGAGTCAATTCAGGGGATTTGCTGAGCAGTTCTTC
NA,TRBD1,TRBJ2-7,TRBV27,CASSITGTGVWEQYF,TGTGCCAGCAGCATCACCGGGACAGGGGTATGGGAGCAGTACTTC
NA,TRBD1,TRBJ2-7,TRBV7-9,CASTLPGQGLEQYF,TGTGCCAGCACCTTGCCGGGACAGGGGCTCGAGCAGTACTTC
few,TRBD2,TRBJ2-3,TRBV7-7,CASSLEEAGGPNTQYF,TGTGCTAGCAGCTTAGAAGAAGCGGGAGGGCCGAATACGCAGTATTTT
NA,TRBD2,TRBJ2-3,TRBV28,CASSTGTSVTDTQYF,TGTGCCAGCAGCACCGGGACTAGCGTCACAGATACGCAGTATTTT
NA,TRBD1,TRBJ2-7,TRBV28,CASSKGQGPLEQYF,TGTGCCAGCAGTAAGGGACAGGGGCCCCTCGAGCAGTACTTC
NA,TRBD1,TRBJ2-3,TRBV7-3,CASSSDRGQKQGGTDTQYF,TGTGCCAGCAGCTCCGACAGGGGGCAAAAGCAAGGGGGCACAGATACGCAGTATTTT
few,TRBD1,TRBJ1-5,TRBV18,CASSPNYRTGGHYSNQPQHF,TGTGCCAGCTCACCAAATTACAGGACAGGGGGCCATTATAGCAATCAGCCCCAGCATTTT
NA,NA,TRBJ1-1,TRBV19,CASHQYRERGTEAFF,TGTGCCAGCCACCAATACAGGGAACGGGGCACTGAAGCTTTCTTT
few,NA,TRBJ2-5,TRBV20-1,CSGLREETQYF,TGCAGTGGGCTCAGGGAAGAGACCCAGTACTTC
NA,TRBD1,TRBJ2-7,TRBV10-3,CAISEFVTGATYEQYF,TGTGCCATCAGTGAGTTTGTGACAGGGGCCACCTACGAGCAGTACTTC
few,NA,TRBJ2-2,TRBV5-1,CASSLVLTGELFF,TGCGCCAGCAGCTTGGTTCTCACCGGGGAGCTGTTTTTT
NA,TRBD2,TRBJ2-1,TRBV15,CATSRDTTSPPLYNEQFF,TGTGCCACCAGCAGAGATACGACTAGCCCCCCACTCTACAATGAGCAGTTCTTC
few,NA,TRBJ2-5,TRBV6-6,CASKELETQYF,TGTGCCAGCAAGGAGTTAGAGACCCAGTACTTC
NA,TRBD2,TRBJ2-1,TRBV19,CASSNSGGTPFF,TGTGCCAGTAGTAATAGCGGGGGGACCCCCTTCTTC
NA,NA,TRBJ1-1,TRBV6-5,CASSYSDSYTEAFF,TGTGCCAGCAGTTACTCAGACAGCTACACTGAAGCTTTCTTT
once,TRBD1,TRBJ2-3,TRBV7-2,CASRFTGEDTQYF,TGTGCCAGCAGGTTTACAGGGGAAGATACGCAGTATTTT